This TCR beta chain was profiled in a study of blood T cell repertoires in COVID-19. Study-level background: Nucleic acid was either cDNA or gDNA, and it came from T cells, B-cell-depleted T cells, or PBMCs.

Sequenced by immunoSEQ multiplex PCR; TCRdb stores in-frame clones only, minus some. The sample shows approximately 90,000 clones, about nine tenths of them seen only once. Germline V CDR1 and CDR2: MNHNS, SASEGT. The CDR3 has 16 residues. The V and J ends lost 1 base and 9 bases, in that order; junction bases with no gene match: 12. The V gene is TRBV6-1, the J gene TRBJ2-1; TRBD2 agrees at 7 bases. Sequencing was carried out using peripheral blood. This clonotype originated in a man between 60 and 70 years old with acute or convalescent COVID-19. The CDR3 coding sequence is TGTGCCAGCAGTGAAGGATGGGGACTAAGGATTGTTGAGCAGTTCTTC. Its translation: CASSEGWGLRIVEQFF.